This TCR beta chain stems from a study of OX40 agonist ivuxolimab in advanced cancers. General study points: On average, CD8+ T cells had more expanded clones than CD4+.

TCRdb's table, derived via immunoSEQ multiplex PCR, lists solely in-frame clones and lacks some. Found here are fewer than 65,000 clones, about 87% of them singletons; the top ten hold over 5%. This clone was seen a handful of times. Antigen specificity is unknown. This CDR3 region has 12 residues. Trimming pared 3 bases from V and 1 base from J, leaving 3 bases between. Germline V lookup: CDR1 MDHEN, CDR2 SYDVKM. The sequence was collected from an adult with an advanced solid tumor such as melanoma, head and neck, liver or kidney cancer. Specimen: CD4+ or CD8+ T cells sorted from blood, collected in a trial of the OX40 agonist ivuxolimab. The rearrangement links TRBV28 to TRBJ2-5; D is unresolved. The CDR3 nucleotides read TGTGCCAGCAGTTTTCGCCAAGAGACCCAGTACTTC. Translating gives CASSFRQETQYF.